This T cell receptor (beta chain) was sequenced in a study of beta chain features in type 1 diabetes. Turning to the study itself: Sorted cells, 107,917,701 in number, were examined across all samples. Study-wide results and limits: In every one of the four CD4+ subsets, TCRB CDR3s were moderately but significantly shorter in Type 1 diabetes patients.

The table lists this clone with a few counts. Its antigen is still unknown. The investigators reverse transcribed all of the isolated RNA, so they sequenced expressed TCRB transcripts. The data were produced by immunoSEQ multiplex PCR, yet TCRdb's version contains in-frame clones alone and is incomplete. This sample carries 330,000 or so clones, over 10% of them seen once, and the ten largest clones take approximately 0.011%. Central memory, naive, regulatory and stem cell-like memory CD4+ cells were sorted by CD45RO/CCR7/CD25/CD127/CD95/CD27. Sorted populations were all over 98% pure. This TCR derives from a woman between 18 and 29 years old with type 1 diabetes. The sequenced material came from naive CD4+ T cells from blood.

CDR3 amino acids: CASSFSGENSPLHF. DNA of the CDR3: TGTGCCAGCAGTTTCTCAGGGGAGAATTCACCCCTCCACTTT. The chain has TRBV27 and TRBJ1-6, with D possibly TRBD1 on 6 matching bases. Germline V gives CDR1 MNHEY, CDR2 SMNVEV (reference sequence). V was trimmed by 3 bases and J by 7 bases, leaving 10 bases between them. This CDR3 contains 14 residues.